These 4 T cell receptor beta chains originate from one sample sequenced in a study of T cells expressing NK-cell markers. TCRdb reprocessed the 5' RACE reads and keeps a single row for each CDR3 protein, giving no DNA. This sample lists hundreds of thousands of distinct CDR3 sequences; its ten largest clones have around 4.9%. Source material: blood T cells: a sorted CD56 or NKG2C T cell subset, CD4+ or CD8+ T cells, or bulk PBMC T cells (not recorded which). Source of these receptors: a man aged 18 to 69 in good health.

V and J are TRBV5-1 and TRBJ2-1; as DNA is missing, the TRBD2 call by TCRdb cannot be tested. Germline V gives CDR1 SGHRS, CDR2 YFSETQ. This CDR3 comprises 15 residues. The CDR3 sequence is CASSTASGGVFEQFF. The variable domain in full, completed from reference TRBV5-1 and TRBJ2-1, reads KAGVTQTPRYLIKTRGQQVTLSCSPISGHRSVSWYQQTPGQGLQFLFEYFSETQRNKGNFPGRFSGRQFSNSRSEMNVSTLELGDSALYLCASSTASGGVFEQFFGPGTRLTVL.

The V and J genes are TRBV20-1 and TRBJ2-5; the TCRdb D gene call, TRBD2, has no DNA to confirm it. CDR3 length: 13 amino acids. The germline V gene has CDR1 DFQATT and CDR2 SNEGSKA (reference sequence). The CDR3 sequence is CSAKGSGGGTQYF.

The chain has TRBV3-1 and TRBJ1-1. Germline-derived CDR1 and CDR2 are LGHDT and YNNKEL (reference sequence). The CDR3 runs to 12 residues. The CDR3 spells CASSLRATEAFF.

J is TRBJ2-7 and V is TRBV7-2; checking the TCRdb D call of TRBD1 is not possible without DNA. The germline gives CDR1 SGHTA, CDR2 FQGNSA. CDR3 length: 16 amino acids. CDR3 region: CASSGGGQGLTYEQYF.